Presented here are 29 T cell receptor beta chains from one specimen sequenced in a study of T cell responses to AZD1222 COVID-19 vaccine. The method was immunoSEQ multiplex PCR; TCRdb's version includes in-frame clones alone and lacks a portion of them. This sample has approximately 82,000 clones, with around nine tenths found just once. The specimen was peripheral blood, collected 28 days after the second AZD1222 dose. The receptors shown here come from an adult who received the AZD1222 COVID-19 vaccine.

The chain couples TRBV5-1 to TRBJ1-1; D remains ambiguous. The CDR3 contains 14 residues. The germline V and J ends were trimmed by 1 base and 3 bases, with 10 bases remaining between them. The germline CDR1 and CDR2 sequences are SGHRS and YFSETQ. CDR3 in amino acids: CASSLFGPDTEAFF. The CDR3 coding sequence is TGCGCCAGCAGCTTGTTCGGGCCGGACACTGAAGCTTTCTTT.

CDR3 coding DNA: TGCGCCAGCAGTGAGTCGAACCGCAATCAGCCCCAGCATTTT. This translates into CASSESNRNQPQHF. The chain employs TRBV10-2 and TRBJ1-5; D remains unclear. V lost 0 bases and J 2 bases, leaving 5 bases between the germline ends. This CDR3 is 14 amino acids long. The germline V gene has CDR1 WSHSY and CDR2 SAAADI.

The rearrangement uses TRBV19 and TRBJ1-4; D is possibly TRBD1 (5 bases). V lost 2 bases and J lost 5, with 9 bases in between. Germline-derived CDR1 and CDR2 are LNHDA and SQIVND (reference sequence). The CDR3 sequence is 14 residues long. The CDR3 bases are TGTGCCAGTAGTATACGCGGGGGGAATGAAAAACTGTTTTTT. Translated: CASSIRGGNEKLFF.

The CDR3 DNA reads as TGTGCCAGCAGTCCCGGCGGGCATGAGCAGTTCTTC. This sequence encodes CASSPGGHEQFF. The rearrangement links TRBV12-3 or TRBV12-4 to TRBJ2-1, with D perhaps matching TRBD2 (5 bases). This CDR3 is built from 12 residues. The V end lost 5 bases, the J end lost 8 bases, and 10 bases lay between the germline ends.

This rearrangement joins TRBV30 to TRBJ1-6; D is unresolved. Trimming took off 0 bases at V and 6 bases at J, with 9 bases between the two ends. Germline CDR1 GTSNPN, CDR2 SVGIG (reference sequence). The CDR3 length is 14 residues. CDR3 in DNA: TGTGCCTGGAGTGTAGGCACCACTAATTCACCCCTCCACTTT. The encoded protein is CAWSVGTTNSPLHF.

To note about this clone: An end of the junction does not agree with germline; a read error may underlie this. The rearrangement uses TRBV3-1 (or the pseudogene TRBV3-2) and TRBJ1-2; TRBD1 might be the D (5 bases). The CDR3 has 13 amino acids. CDR1 and CDR2 (germline): LGHDT, YNNKEL (reference sequence). CDR3 coding DNA: TGTGCCAGCAGCCAAGAGGGACGGTCAGCTTTCGCCTTC. Encoded protein: CASSQEGRSAFAF.

The chain combines TRBV5-4 with TRBJ1-5; no clear D. The CDR3 covers 13 residues. In germline, CDR1 is SGHNT, CDR2 YYREEE (reference sequence). V was shortened by 0 bases and J by 2 bases, with 3 bases between the two germline ends. For the CDR3, the DNA is TGTGCCAGCAGCTTGGATCGCAATCAGCCCCAGCATTTT. Residues: CASSLDRNQPQHF.

V and J are TRBV19 and TRBJ2-2; 15 bases are shared with TRBD2. The V gene's germline CDR1 is LNHDA and CDR2 SQIVND (reference sequence). V lost 7 bases, J lost 0 bases, and 15 bases stayed unmatched. The CDR3 runs 21 residues. CDR3 bases: TGTGCCAGTATGGGGACTAGCGGGGGGCCAATTCCGAATTCGAACACCGGGGAGCTGTTTTTT. Amino acid sequence: CASMGTSGGPIPNSNTGELFF. Full variable domain (missing parts from reference TRBV19 and TRBJ2-2): DGGITQSPKYLFRKEGQNVTLSCEQNLNHDAMYWYRQDPGQGLRLIYYSQIVNDFQKGDIAEGYSVSREKKESFPLTVTSAQKNPTAFYLCASMGTSGGPIPNSNTGELFFGEGSRLTVL.

The chain couples TRBV19 to TRBJ1-5; tentative D call: TRBD1 (5 bases). The V gene lost 3 bases and the J gene lost 2 bases, with 11 bases spanning the gap. CDR1 LNHDA and CDR2 SQIVND come from the germline V gene (reference sequence). The CDR3 length is 15 residues. The chain's CDR3 is CASSMSRDGNQPQHF. The CDR3 DNA reads TGTGCCAGTAGTATGTCCAGGGATGGCAATCAGCCCCAGCATTTT.

The V gene is TRBV5-1, the J gene TRBJ1-1; weak D call: TRBD1 (6 bases). Looked up from germline, CDR1 is SGHRS and CDR2 is YFSETQ. V was pared by 0 bases and J by 1 base, with 16 bases between. This CDR3 contains 17 residues. CDR3: CASSLGEIRGRNTEAFF. The CDR3 DNA reads as TGCGCCAGCAGCTTGGGGGAGATCAGGGGTCGGAACACTGAAGCTTTCTTT.

V and J are TRBV4-3 and TRBJ2-1; 9 positions agree with TRBD2. V was pared by 0 bases and J by 8 bases, with 5 bases of the junction left unmatched. Germline V gene sequence: CDR1 LGHNA, CDR2 YSLEER. There are 15 residues in the CDR3. CDR3 nucleotides: TGCGCCAGCAGCCAAGACGGGACTAGCTCTGATGAGCAGTTCTTC. Its translation is CASSQDGTSSDEQFF.

This clone was observed a single time. The CDR3 DNA is TGTGCCAGCAGCTTAGGGCCACGGGACACCTACGAGCAGTACTTC. Its protein product is CASSLGPRDTYEQYF. This chain uses TRBV11-2 with TRBJ2-7; D perhaps matches TRBD1 (6 bases). Germline assignment: CDR1 SGHAT and CDR2 FQNNGV. This CDR3 is 15 amino acids long. V was shortened by 1 base and J by 2 bases, with 12 bases between the two germline ends.

The chain employs TRBV6-6 and TRBJ1-5; D is unresolved. V was cut by 4 bases and J by 5 bases, with 9 bases left in between. Germline V gene lookup returns CDR1 MNHNY and CDR2 SVGAGI (reference sequence). The length of the CDR3 is 13 residues. CDR3 residues: CASSSNLHQPQHF. CDR3 nucleotides: TGTGCCAGCAGTTCTAATCTCCATCAGCCCCAGCATTTT.

The V and J genes are TRBV14 and TRBJ1-4, with D perhaps matching TRBD1 or TRBD2 (5 bases each). Matching the DNA end better, TRBJ2-2 makes the J call doubtful. The CDR3 sequence is 13 residues long. CDR1 and CDR2 (germline): SGHDN, FVKESK. CDR3 residues: CASSQDFGTELFF. CDR3 bases: TGTGCCAGCAGCCAAGATTTCGGGACGGAGCTGTTTTTT.

Details on this clone: Other DNA sequences in this sample translate to the same CDR3. The V gene is TRBV15, the J gene TRBJ1-3, with D possibly matching TRBD1 (6 bases). This CDR3 comprises 16 residues. The ends were cut back, 0 bases at V and 0 bases at J, with 9 bases in the middle. CDR1 is LNHNV and CDR2 is YYDKDF in the germline V gene (reference sequence). In DNA form, the CDR3 reads TGTGCCACCAGCAGAGACAGGGGACCCTCTGGAAACACCATATATTTT. It encodes CATSRDRGPSGNTIYF. Together with reference TRBV15 and TRBJ1-3, the CDR3 gives the full variable domain: DAMVIQNPRYQVTQFGKPVTLSCSQTLNHNVMYWYQQKSSQAPKLLFHYYDKDFNNEADTPDNFQSRRPNTSFCFLDIRSPGLGDTAMYLCATSRDRGPSGNTIYFGEGSWLTVV.

V and J are TRBV19 and TRBJ1-4; D unclear. Germline V gene sequence: CDR1 LNHDA, CDR2 SQIVND (reference sequence). Deletions cut 0 bases from V and 8 bases from J, with 13 bases between. The CDR3 has 15 residues. The CDR3, as DNA: TGTGCCAGTAGTATAGATGGGCCGCCTGGGGAAAAACTGTTTTTT. Protein sequence: CASSIDGPPGEKLFF.

The chain joins TRBV7-9 to TRBJ1-3; D is uncertain. Trimming took off 1 base at V and 2 bases at J, with 12 bases between the two ends. The germline V gene has CDR1 SEHNR and CDR2 FQNEAQ (reference sequence). The CDR3 sequence is 16 residues long. The DNA of the CDR3 is TGTGCCAGCAGCTTAGAGGGCGGCCTTCCTGGAAACACCATATATTTT. Translation: CASSLEGGLPGNTIYF.

This chain uses TRBV28 with TRBJ1-2, with D tentatively TRBD1 (6 bases). This CDR3 contains 13 residues. Between the trimmed V and J ends, which lost 6 bases and 3 bases, there was a span of 11 bases. CDR1 and CDR2 (germline): MDHEN, SYDVKM. The CDR3 region has the DNA TGTGCCAGCAGCGAATACAGGGACTATGGCTACACCTTC. Amino acids: CASSEYRDYGYTF.

V and J are TRBV27 and TRBJ1-6, with D maybe TRBD1 (5 bases). Trimming pared 7 bases from V and 2 bases from J, leaving 18 bases between. The CDR3 is 17 amino acids. Germline CDR1 reads MNHEY; CDR2 reads SMNVEV (reference sequence). This CDR3 reads CASKGAPGMTYNSPLHF. CDR3 in DNA: TGTGCCAGCAAAGGGGCACCCGGAATGACCTATAATTCACCCCTCCACTTT.

This CDR3 reads CASSSRLGGEANEQYF. The CDR3 nucleotides read TGTGCCAGCAGCTCACGGTTAGGTGGGGAAGCCAACGAGCAGTACTTC. The chain carries TRBV7-8 and TRBJ2-7; D not resolved. Germline CDR1 and CDR2: SGHVS and FQNEAQ. V lost 4 bases to trimming and J lost 5 bases, with 21 bases between them. The CDR3 totals 16 residues.

The chain links TRBV27 to TRBJ1-1; the match to TRBD1 covers 9 bases. Looked up from germline, CDR1 is MNHEY and CDR2 is SMNVEV (reference sequence). This CDR3 region has 13 residues. V lost 7 bases, J lost 6 bases, and 6 bases stayed unmatched. CDR3 DNA: TGTGCCAGCAACCCGACAGGGGGACCTGAAGCTTTCTTT. Protein sequence: CASNPTGGPEAFF.

This clone has just one count. This chain joins TRBV15 and TRBJ2-7; D is ambiguous. The germline V gene encodes CDR1 LNHNV and CDR2 YYDKDF (reference sequence). Trimming cost V 0 bases and J 0 bases, with 12 bases left between them. The length of the CDR3 is 16 residues. The CDR3 DNA reads TGTGCCACCAGCAGAGATCCCTCCAGGAGCTCCTACGAGCAGTACTTC. This encodes CATSRDPSRSSYEQYF.

This chain uses TRBV7-9 with TRBJ1-4; D may be TRBD1 (5 bases). CDR1 is SEHNR, CDR2 FQNEAQ, per germline (reference sequence). The CDR3 totals 17 residues. V lost 6 bases and J 0 bases, leaving 17 bases between the germline ends. The CDR3 DNA reads TGTGCCAGCAGACGGGACGGCACCCTCGCAACTAATGAAAAACTGTTTTTT. Amino acids: CASRRDGTLATNEKLFF.

The genes are TRBV12-3 or TRBV12-4 and TRBJ2-7, with 7 bases aligning to TRBD1. V lost 9 bases, J lost 2 bases, and 7 bases stayed unmatched. The CDR3 runs to 13 residues. The CDR3: CASNRDSAYEQYF. In DNA, the CDR3 is TGTGCCAGTAACCGGGACAGTGCCTACGAGCAGTACTTC.

Here the CDR3 DNA reads TGTGCCTGGAGTGTAGGCGGTCTTGGGTACGAGCAGTACTTC. Translated, it gives CAWSVGGLGYEQYF. V gene TRBV30 combines with J gene TRBJ2-7, with no clear D. V lost 0 bases and J lost 4, with 13 bases in between. From germline, CDR1 is GTSNPN and CDR2 SVGIG (reference sequence). This CDR3 region has 14 residues.

The V gene is TRBV7-8, the J gene TRBJ2-1; perhaps TRBD2 as D (6 bases). The length of the CDR3 is 12 residues. Trimming cost V 7 bases and J 8 bases, with 12 bases left between them. Per the germline V gene, CDR1 is SGHVS and CDR2 is FQNEAQ. CDR3 in DNA: TGTGCCAGCACCCCAACTAGCCATGAGCAGTTCTTC. It specifies CASTPTSHEQFF.

The CDR3 sequence is CASSLIRASGANVLTF. Here the CDR3 DNA reads TGTGCCAGCTCCCTCATCAGGGCCTCTGGGGCCAACGTCCTGACTTTC. This chain connects TRBV18 to TRBJ2-6; a weak D match, TRBD1 (5 bases). CDR1 and CDR2 (germline): KGHSH, LQKENI. With 6 bases removed from V and 0 bases from J, the gap between germline ends came to 12 bases. The CDR3 has 16 residues.

The chain recombines TRBV19 with TRBJ1-5, with no clear D. With 5 bases removed from V and 5 bases from J, the gap between germline ends came to 10 bases. Germline CDR1 reads LNHDA; CDR2 reads SQIVND (reference sequence). The CDR3 is 13 amino acids. This CDR3 is CASSLFSHQPQHF. CDR3 nucleotides: TGTGCCAGTAGTCTCTTCTCGCATCAGCCCCAGCATTTT.

The gene calls are TRBV6-4 and TRBJ1-2, with 7 bases lining up with TRBD1. The CDR3 is 15 amino acids. Germline CDR1 MRHNA, CDR2 SNTAGT. The V gene end was trimmed by 11 bases and the J gene end by 4 bases; junction bases not matched to a gene: 16. Here the CDR3 reads CAGLHLGRGCYGYTF. CDR3 DNA: TGTGCCGGGCTTCATTTAGGCAGGGGGTGCTATGGCTACACCTTC.